The present T cell receptor beta chain was sequenced within a study of beta chain features in type 1 diabetes. Per germline, CDR1 SGHRS and CDR2 YFSETQ. The length of the CDR3 is 15 residues. V shed 4 bases, J shed 5 bases, and the junction held 9 bases outside the gene matches. The authors reverse transcribed all of the isolated RNA, so sequencing captured expressed TCRB transcripts. TCRdb's table, derived via immunoSEQ multiplex PCR, lists solely in-frame clones and lacks some. The sample holds under 500,000 clones, around 28% seen once. V gene TRBV5-1 combines with J gene TRBJ2-7; TRBD2 matches 10 bases. This clonotype originated in a man aged 18 to 29 in good health. The source material was naive CD4+ T cells from blood. CDR3 coding DNA: TGCGCCAGCAGCGGAACACTAGCGGGATTCAACGAGCAGTACTTC. It yields the protein CASSGTLAGFNEQYF. The full variable domain, with the rest looked up from reference TRBV5-1 and TRBJ2-7, is KAGVTQTPRYLIKTRGQQVTLSCSPISGHRSVSWYQQTPGQGLQFLFEYFSETQRNKGNFPGRFSGRQFSNSRSEMNVSTLELGDSALYLCASSGTLAGFNEQYFGPGTRLTVT.